This T cell receptor beta chain was sequenced in a study of Ad26.COV2.S vaccination and SARS-CoV-2 variants. Study results and caveats: Whether participants received vaccine or placebo, their non-spike TCR breadth was similar. Higher spike-specific TCR breadth was found in vaccine recipients than in placebo recipients.

Germline V lookup: CDR1 SGHRS, CDR2 YFSETQ. The CDR3 is 13 amino acids. Trimming took 9 bases from V and 8 from J; bases not matched to a gene: 4. Regarding treatment: some 20 received Ad26.COV2.S at low or high dose, single or two shots; roughly 5 received placebo; per-sample allocation not given. The study sampled participants on day 63 after the first vaccine or placebo injection. The data were produced by immunoSEQ multiplex PCR, yet TCRdb's version contains in-frame clones alone and is incomplete. The table records roughly 420,000 clones, 89% of them present only once. A note on this clone: Its cognate antigen is unknown.

The rearrangement uses TRBV5-1 and TRBJ2-1; TRBD2 aligns across 14 bases. The sample consisted of peripheral blood, taken in a trial of Ad26.COV2.S vaccine versus placebo. This TCR came from a person aged 18-60 years who received the Ad26.COV2.S COVID-19 vaccine or a placebo. As DNA, the CDR3 is TGCGCCACGGGACTAGCGGGAGAGGATGAGCAGTTCTTC. This gives the protein CATGLAGEDEQFF.